The present entry profiles one T cell receptor beta chain with its context. The antigen remains unidentified. Splitting the CD4+ cells yielded a CD45RA+ naive subset and a CD45RA-negative memory subset. This specimen belongs to a study of shared clonotypes between healthy human individuals. Study as a whole: Donors were a couple of women and three men aged 18 to 49.

Only in-frame clones appear in the TCRdb table, and some are missing; sequencing was by immunoSEQ multiplex PCR. The sample includes about 2.4 million clones, 93% of them seen just once. Study-level results: The represented genetic and exposure-history diversity was limited by the small number of donors.

The sequence came from a man between 18 and 29 years old in good health. Some clones in this sample may be carry-over from other donors' samples. The specimen sequenced was naive CD4+ T cells from PBMCs. Subset specified: CD45RA+ positively selected.

The CDR3 reads CASSSGLTNSPLHF. The CDR3 DNA follows: TGTGCCAGCAGCTCCGGACTGACGAATTCACCCCTCCACTTT. The chain employs TRBV7-3 and TRBJ1-6; D is ambiguous. The V end lost 4 bases, the J end lost 7 bases, and 11 bases lay between the germline ends. Germline-derived CDR1 and CDR2 are SGHTA and FQGTGA. This CDR3 is 14 amino acids long.